This entry lists 8 T cell receptor delta chains sequenced from one sample in a study of DNA immune sequencing with unique molecular identifiers. All 8 TRDV and 4 TRDJ genes were targeted in 32-plex amplification of genomic DNA. The library had 12-nucleotide UMIs introduced over around 3 barcoding cycles, then a second adapter PCR. TCRdb called clones from the multiplex PCR reads again using CATT. The table lists some 5,000 delta-chain clones, 10% to 15% of them singletons, with roughly 52% in the top ten. Input material: gamma-delta T cells enriched from blood buffy coat, or unenriched PBMCs (not recorded which). These receptors all stem from a human donor in good health.

This clone was seen more than once but under ten times. TCRdb records a much larger clone's protein for this DNA, with a difference at residue 15 that likely arises from a read error; the protein given is the translation of the DNA. The V call is TRDV2, the J call TRDJ1; 9 bases line up with TRDD3. This CDR3 is built from 17 residues. CDR1 GEAIGNYY and CDR2 EKD come from the germline V gene. The CDR3 nucleotides are TGTGCCTGTGACACCGTGCGGGGATACGGTAACACCGATAAATTCATCTTT. It is translated as CACDTVRGYGNTDKFIF.

By share, this clone counts as medium-sized. V is TRDV3 and J is TRDJ1; a possible D gene is TRDD2 (5 bases). CDR3 length: 17 residues. V lost 2 bases, J lost 0 bases, and 22 bases lay in between. The V gene's germline CDR1 is TVYSNPD and CDR2 GDNSRS (reference sequence). The chain's CDR3 is CAFFTYVGLTDTDKLIF. CDR3 sequence (DNA): TGTGCCTTTTTCACCTACGTAGGACTGACCGACACCGATAAACTCATCTTT.

Comment on this clone: Given a far larger clone just one base away, this is likely a sequencing read error. This rearrangement joins TRDV1 to TRDJ1; 10 nucleotides line up with TRDD3. Matching the DNA to germline supplied the J gene, which TCRdb does not give. CDR3 length: 26 residues. Germline V lookup: CDR1 TSWWSYY, CDR2 QGS. The V gene end was trimmed by 0 bases and the J gene end by 0 bases; junction bases not matched to a gene: 31. CDR3 in DNA: TGTGCTCTTGGGGAACTGGGGTTCCTACAGTCCTTAACTGGGGGATCTTCTACTTTGTACACCGATAAACTCATCTTT. This gives the protein CALGELGFLQSLTGGSSTLYTDKLIF.

A word on this clone: A read error likely explains why the TCRdb protein, taken from a much larger clone, differs from this DNA's translation at residue 3; the protein shown is translated from the DNA. The chain carries TRDV2 and TRDJ3, with TRDD3 as a possible D gene (5 bases). This CDR3 has 20 residues. Germline lookup yields CDR1 GEAIGNYY and CDR2 EKD. The CDR3 reads CARDTLGTTNGSWDTRQMFF. The CDR3 nucleotides read TGTGCCCGTGACACCTTGGGGACCACGAACGGCTCCTGGGACACCCGACAGATGTTTTTC.

This clone was recorded only once. The chain employs TRAV14/DV4 and TRDJ1; tentatively, D is TRDD2 (5 bases). Assignment of the J gene here rests on matching the DNA to germline, because TCRdb gives none. Germline V CDR1 and CDR2: TSDPSYG, QGSYDQQN (reference sequence). The V gene lost 1 base and the J gene lost 0 bases, with 15 bases spanning the gap. This CDR3 spans 17 amino acids. As DNA, the CDR3 is TGTGCAATGAGAGAGGCGCGCCCCTTCGGGTACACCGATAAACTCATCTTT. It translates to CAMREARPFGYTDKLIF.

The J gene is TRDJ1; the V gene was not called; no check of the table's D call, TRDD3, against the DNA was made. This CDR3 has 18 amino acids. The CDR3 sequence: CALGNGWGIPSGTDKLIF. The DNA for the CDR3 is TGTGCTCTTGGGAACGGCTGGGGGATACCCTCGGGGACCGATAAACTCATCTTT.

Regarding this clone: One base separates it from a far larger clone, so it is likely a read error. The same CDR3 can be traced to other DNA sequences in this sample. The chain has TRDV1 and TRDJ1; 10 bases line up with TRDD3. Germline matching of the DNA provided the J gene here, since TCRdb leaves it blank. V lost 0 bases, J lost 2 bases, and 33 bases stayed unmatched. The germline V gene encodes CDR1 TSWWSYY and CDR2 QGS. The CDR3 loop spans 26 amino acids. Written as DNA, the CDR3 is TGTGCTCTTGGGGAACTGGGGTTCCTACAGTCCTTAACTGGGGGATCTTCTTCTTTGTATACCGATAAACTCATCTTT. Encoded protein: CALGELGFLQSLTGGSSSLYTDKLIF.

This clone was detected a few times. TCRdb records a much larger clone's protein for this DNA, with a difference at residue 6 that likely arises from a read error; the protein given is the translation of the DNA. This sequence joins TRDV2 and TRDJ2, with 7 nucleotides matching TRDD3. V lost 3 bases and J lost 5; bases outside the gene matches: 5. Germline V gives CDR1 GEAIGNYY, CDR2 EKD. This CDR3 spans 14 amino acids. This CDR3 is CACDVQGDTAQLFF. DNA for the CDR3: TGTGCCTGTGACGTACAGGGGGATACAGCACAACTCTTCTTT.